The 32 T cell receptor beta chains below all came from one sample that was sequenced in a study of vaccination and CD4 T cells after COVID-19. Sample treatment: roughly nine-day PBMC culture with coronavirus spike peptide pools or control peptides (ViraFEST assay). No antigen is known for these receptors. Cultured CD4+ T-cell DNA underwent Oncomine TCR Beta short-read sequencing. TCRdb ran MiXCR on the PCR reads and lists one entry per CDR3 protein. The sample contains around 19,000 distinct CDR3 sequences, about 40% of which appear only once. Sequenced material: CD4+ T cells from blood, cultured in vitro, taken after SARS-CoV-2 vaccination. The origin of the receptors is a human donor who had recovered from COVID-19.

This clonotype was recorded a few times. This rearrangement joins TRBV11-2 to TRBJ1-6; D ambiguous. CDR1 SGHAT and CDR2 FQNNGV come from the germline V gene. V lost 3 bases and J 5 bases, leaving 8 bases between the germline ends. CDR3 size: 14 residues. As DNA, the CDR3 is TGTGCCAGCAGCTTCTCGGGAGATAATTCACCCCTCCACTTT. Translated: CASSFSGDNSPLHF.

This clonotype occurred a few times. The genes are TRBV27 and TRBJ1-6, with 7 bases aligning to TRBD1. V gave up 8 bases and J gave up 6 bases; unmatched junction bases: 7. There are 14 residues in the CDR3. Per the germline V gene, CDR1 is MNHEY and CDR2 is SMNVEV (reference sequence). CDR3 amino acids: CASQGDSLNSPLHF. The CDR3 nucleotides read TGTGCCAGCCAGGGGGACAGCCTTAATTCACCCCTCCACTTT.

This clonotype was seen more than once but under ten times. The chain carries TRBV7-6 and TRBJ2-1; 9 positions agree with TRBD1. Trimming removed 1 base from V and 6 bases from J; junction bases left unmatched: 7. The CDR3 is 16 residues long. CDR1 and CDR2 from the germline V gene are SGHVS and FNYEAQ. For the CDR3, the DNA is TGTGCCAGCAGCTTAGGGACAGGGGTCTCCCTCAATGAGCAGTTCTTC. Residues: CASSLGTGVSLNEQFF.

The chain employs TRBV15 and TRBJ1-2; 9 bases agree with TRBD1. The V and J ends lost 1 base and 0 bases, in that order; junction bases with no gene match: 6. The CDR3 loop spans 17 amino acids. CDR1 and CDR2 from the germline V gene are LNHNV and YYDKDF (reference sequence). The CDR3 nucleotides read TGTGCCACCAGCAGAGTAGTCGGGACAGGGACTAACTATGGCTACACCTTC. The encoded protein is CATSRVVGTGTNYGYTF.

V and J are TRBV19 and TRBJ2-6, with D tentatively TRBD1 (6 bases). The germline CDR1 and CDR2 sequences are LNHDA and SQIVND (reference sequence). This CDR3 contains 15 residues. The V end was cut by 5 bases, the J end by 0 bases, with 8 bases between. The CDR3, as DNA: TGTGCCAGTAGTCCCAGGGGCTCTGGGGCCAACGTCCTGACTTTC. This codes for CASSPRGSGANVLTF. Combining the CDR3 with reference TRBV19 and TRBJ2-6 gives the whole variable domain DGGITQSPKYLFRKEGQNVTLSCEQNLNHDAMYWYRQDPGQGLRLIYYSQIVNDFQKGDIAEGYSVSREKKESFPLTVTSAQKNPTAFYLCASSPRGSGANVLTFGAGSRLTVL.

The rearrangement links TRBV20-1 to TRBJ1-1; no reliable D call. Between the trimmed V and J ends, which lost 4 bases and 6 bases, there was a span of 12 bases. The CDR3 runs to 12 residues. Germline assignment: CDR1 DFQATT and CDR2 SNEGSKA (reference sequence). The CDR3 DNA reads TGCAGTGCTACCCAAAGGATCTCTGAAGCTTTCTTT. Its translation is CSATQRISEAFF.

This clonotype came up a few times. This sequence joins TRBV11-2 and TRBJ2-5; 7 bases match TRBD1. Germline CDR1 SGHAT, CDR2 FQNNGV. The ends lost 5 bases at V and 4 bases at J; junction bases unmatched: 10. This CDR3 comprises 15 residues. This CDR3 reads CASSPGTGVLETQYF. CDR3 DNA sequence: TGTGCCAGCAGCCCAGGTACAGGGGTTTTAGAGACCCAGTACTTC.

Only one count was recorded for this clonotype. The rearrangement uses TRBV28 and TRBJ1-2; the match to TRBD1 covers 7 bases. CDR1 MDHEN and CDR2 SYDVKM come from the germline V gene. Unmatched junction bases numbered 17, after V lost 2 bases and J lost 5 bases. The CDR3 contains 18 residues. In nucleotides, the CDR3 is TGTGCCAGCAGTTTAGCCGGGATGACAGGGCCCGCCGCTTATGGCTACACCTTC. Translated: CASSLAGMTGPAAYGYTF.

This chain's CDR3 is CSVELDGGTEAFF. CDR3 bases: TGCAGCGTTGAACTCGATGGTGGCACTGAAGCTTTCTTT. The rearrangement joins TRBV29-1 to TRBJ1-1; D is unclear. The CDR3 covers 13 residues. Per germline, CDR1 SQVTM and CDR2 ANQGSEA. The V and J ends lost 2 bases and 4 bases respectively, with 11 bases between them.

The rearrangement uses TRBV18 and TRBJ1-2; 8 nucleotides line up with TRBD1. The trim removed 2 bases at V and 2 bases at J, leaving 10 bases unmatched. Germline CDR1 and CDR2: KGHSH and LQKENI. The CDR3 is 17 amino acids. The CDR3 DNA reads TGTGCCAGCTCACCAGACCTACCGGGACAGGCAAACTATGGCTACACCTTC. Amino acid sequence: CASSPDLPGQANYGYTF.

This clonotype came up a few times. The V gene is TRBV7-2, the J gene TRBJ1-1, with a weak D call TRBD1 (5 bases). There are 16 residues in the CDR3. Germline CDR1 is SGHTA and CDR2 is FQGNSA. V lost 1 base, J lost 0 bases, and 12 bases lay in between. In nucleotides, the CDR3 is TGTGCCAGCAGCTTAGACCCAGGGACCATGAACACTGAAGCTTTCTTT. It encodes CASSLDPGTMNTEAFF.

This clonotype occurred a few times. This chain connects TRBV20-1 to TRBJ2-5; 14 positions agree with TRBD2. Losses at the gene ends were 6 bases for V and 4 bases for J; bases not matched to a gene: 7. The CDR3 is 15 amino acids. The germline CDR1 and CDR2 sequences are DFQATT and SNEGSKA (reference sequence). CDR3 protein: CSAEGLAGVGETQYF. CDR3 DNA sequence: TGCAGTGCCGAGGGACTAGCGGGAGTCGGAGAGACCCAGTACTTC.

This chain connects TRBV5-8 to TRBJ1-5; no clear D. V was clipped by 5 bases and J by 11 bases, with 14 bases between them. CDR3 length equals 12 residues. Germline values: CDR1 SGHTS, CDR2 YDEGEE. The CDR3 coding sequence is TGTGCCAGCAGGAGACCTCCCGGGGCCCAGCATTTT. It encodes CASRRPPGAQHF.

V gene TRBV6-5 combines with J gene TRBJ1-2; D possibly corresponds to TRBD1 (6 bases). Germline V gene data show CDR1 as MNHEY and CDR2 as SVGAGI. The CDR3 is 14 residues long. The V gene lost 2 bases and the J gene lost 8 bases, with 15 bases spanning the gap. The CDR3 coding sequence is TGTGCCAGCAGTTACGAGGGGGGGAGTGTGGGCTACACCTTC. Protein product: CASSYEGGSVGYTF.

V gene TRBV28 combines with J gene TRBJ1-2; 8 nucleotides agree with TRBD1. The CDR3 covers 15 residues. After removal of 7 bases from V and 4 bases from J, the junction contained 11 bases not matched to a gene. Germline lookup yields CDR1 MDHEN and CDR2 SYDVKM. The CDR3 loop is CASNRGQGAFYGYTF. In DNA form, the CDR3 reads TGTGCCAGCAACCGGGGGCAGGGGGCGTTCTATGGCTACACCTTC.

The chain has TRBV6-1 and TRBJ2-3, with D maybe TRBD1 (5 bases). Germline CDR1 is MNHNS and CDR2 is SASEGT. Between the trimmed V and J ends, which lost 6 bases and 6 bases, there was a span of 19 bases. The CDR3 runs to 15 residues. The CDR3 sequence is CASSRIRDGRDTQYF. As DNA, the CDR3 is TGTGCCAGCAGCCGGATCAGGGATGGTCGGGATACGCAGTATTTT.

This clonotype was counted a few times. The rearrangement joins TRBV20-1 to TRBJ1-5; 7 bases line up with TRBD1. The J segment lost 3 bases and the V segment lost 1 base, leaving 6 bases of the junction unmatched. Germline V lookup: CDR1 DFQATT, CDR2 SNEGSKA (reference sequence). CDR3 size: 15 residues. The CDR3 nucleotides are TGCAGTGCTAGAGCAAACGACAGGGACAATCAGCCCCAGCATTTT. This gives the protein CSARANDRDNQPQHF.

This clonotype was seen a few times. The gene calls are TRBV24-1 and TRBJ2-7; D remains unclear. Trimming pared 1 base from V and 7 bases from J, leaving 10 bases between. In germline, CDR1 is KGHDR, CDR2 SFDVKD. This CDR3 contains 13 residues. The CDR3 sequence is CATSDFGRMEQYF. In DNA, the CDR3 is TGTGCCACCAGTGATTTTGGTCGAATGGAGCAGTACTTC.

The genes are TRBV7-2 and TRBJ1-2; TRBD1 agrees at 10 bases. Germline assignment: CDR1 SGHTA and CDR2 FQGNSA. J lost 8 bases, V lost 5 bases, and 11 bases had no gene match. The CDR3 extends over 15 amino acids. CDR3 region: CASSRFDRGRTGYTF. The CDR3 DNA reads as TGTGCCAGCAGCCGTTTTGACAGGGGGCGTACCGGCTACACCTTC.

The chain is built from TRBV6-1 and TRBJ1-3; the match to TRBD1 covers 9 bases. CDR1 is MNHNS, CDR2 SASEGT, per germline. The junction had 6 bases not matched to a gene; V was cut back by 6 bases and J by 0 bases. The CDR3 spans 16 residues. CDR3 residues: CASRKGQGFSGNTIYF. The CDR3 DNA follows: TGTGCCAGCAGAAAGGGACAGGGATTCTCTGGAAACACCATATATTTT.

Worth noting for this clonotype: One junction end does not reproduce the germline sequence, and a read error may be involved. The rearrangement links TRBV6-1 to TRBJ2-5, with 7 bases aligning to TRBD2. The CDR3 spans 15 residues. Germline loops: CDR1 MNHNS, CDR2 SASEGT. The CDR3 DNA is TGTGCCAGCAGTGTGGTAGCGGGCATCCAAGAGACCCAGCACTTC. Its protein product is CASSVVAGIQETQHF.

The gene calls are TRBV11-2 and TRBJ2-3; TRBD2 matches 7 bases. The CDR3 extends over 15 amino acids. V dropped 4 bases and J dropped 2; count of bases not matched to a gene: 6. The germline V gene encodes CDR1 SGHAT and CDR2 FQNNGV. The CDR3 bases are TGTGCCAGCAGCTGGGGGGGGGTCTCCACAGATACGCAGTATTTT. This gives the protein CASSWGGVSTDTQYF.

The chain employs TRBV9 and TRBJ1-1, with D perhaps TRBD1 (6 bases). This CDR3 comprises 14 residues. V gave up 2 bases and J gave up 1 base, with 9 bases separating them. CDR1 and CDR2 from the germline V gene are SGDLS and YYNGEE. The CDR3 DNA sequence: TGTGCCAGCAGCGTCAGGGGAGCGAACACTGAAGCTTTCTTT. It specifies CASSVRGANTEAFF.

This clonotype was seen a few times. The chain couples TRBV20-1 to TRBJ1-1; perhaps TRBD1 as D (6 bases). The germline V and J ends were trimmed by 2 bases and 1 base, with 14 bases remaining between them. The CDR3 is made up of 15 amino acids. Germline lookup yields CDR1 DFQATT and CDR2 SNEGSKA (reference sequence). CDR3 sequence (DNA): TGCAGTGCTAGAAGGACAGCCGGGTGGAACACTGAAGCTTTCTTT. Residues: CSARRTAGWNTEAFF.

The rearrangement uses TRBV6-1 and TRBJ1-2; TRBD1 matches 7 bases. Per the germline V gene, CDR1 is MNHNS and CDR2 is SASEGT. J lost 3 bases, V lost 10 bases, and 11 bases had no gene match. CDR3 size: 14 residues. The CDR3 here is CATLPPGQHYGYTF. The CDR3 bases are TGTGCCACCTTACCCCCGGGACAGCACTATGGCTACACCTTC.

The gene calls are TRBV2 and TRBJ1-2, with a tentative D call TRBD1 (5 bases). CDR3 length: 13 residues. Deletions cut 1 base from V and 7 bases from J, with 10 bases between. From germline, CDR1 is SNHLY and CDR2 FYNNEI. CDR3 in amino acids: CASSEGRAPGYTF. The CDR3 nucleotides are TGTGCCAGCAGTGAAGGCAGGGCCCCTGGCTACACCTTC.

This clonotype has more than one count but fewer than ten. The chain links TRBV9 to TRBJ2-7; 10 bases align to TRBD1. The CDR3 has 21 residues. After removal of 3 bases from V and 0 bases from J, the junction contained 21 bases not matched to a gene. Germline assignment: CDR1 SGDLS and CDR2 YYNGEE. CDR3 in amino acids: CASSALMSRDRGLEYSYEQYF. CDR3 sequence (DNA): TGTGCCAGCAGCGCACTGATGAGTCGGGACAGGGGACTCGAGTACTCCTACGAGCAGTACTTC.

The gene calls are TRBV20-1 and TRBJ1-1, with 7 bases that match TRBD1. The CDR3 is 16 residues long. V dropped 1 base and J dropped 1; count of bases not matched to a gene: 9. Germline CDR1 and CDR2: DFQATT and SNEGSKA (reference sequence). The CDR3 coding sequence is TGCAGTGCTAGAGGGGGAACCGGGACAGAGAACACTGAAGCTTTCTTT. Translated, it gives CSARGGTGTENTEAFF.

In DNA, the CDR3 is TGTGCCAGCAGGACGGACTATCAGGATGAGCAGTTCTTC. Translation gives CASRTDYQDEQFF. This chain uses TRBV6-2 or TRBV6-3 with TRBJ2-1, with D tentatively TRBD2 (6 bases). V lost 6 bases and J 8 bases, leaving 14 bases between the germline ends. Germline V lookup: CDR1 MNHEY, CDR2 SVGEGT. The CDR3 runs 13 residues.

This clonotype showed up just a few times. An end of the junction differs from the germline gene, which may be a read error. This chain joins TRBV7-3 and TRBJ2-7; TRBD1 matches 8 bases. This CDR3 is 15 amino acids long. CDR1 and CDR2 (germline): SGHTA, FQGTGA. CDR3 nucleotide sequence: TGTGCCAGCAGCGTAACAGGGGGTAAGGGGTACGAGCAGTACTTC. Translating it yields CASSVTGGKGYEQYF.

This clonotype was seen more than once but under ten times. The CDR3: CASSPGQGTSPLHF. The CDR3 DNA reads as TGTGCCAGTAGCCCCGGACAGGGTACTTCACCCCTCCACTTT. This chain connects TRBV6-2 or TRBV6-3 to TRBJ1-6, with 8 positions matching TRBD1. CDR3 size: 14 residues. Germline CDR1 is MNHEY and CDR2 is SVGEGT. V was clipped by 9 bases and J by 9 bases; unmatched bases: 10.

The chain uses TRBV25-1 and TRBJ2-5; 8 bases are a match to TRBD2. Germline V lookup: CDR1 MGHDK, CDR2 SYGVNS. There are 15 residues in the CDR3. V lost 3 bases to trimming and J lost 5 bases; unmatched junction nucleotides: 8. CDR3 loop: CASSDQAGVSETQYF. DNA for the CDR3: TGTGCCAGCAGTGATCAAGCGGGAGTGTCGGAGACCCAGTACTTC.